This T cell receptor (beta chain) stems from a study of blood T cell repertoires in COVID-19. Study-wide context: Both acute and convalescent COVID-19 samples were obtained from the United States, Italy and Spain. T cells, B-cell-depleted T cells, or PBMCs supplied cDNA or gDNA.

Original methodology: Amplification of reference gene primers was used by the study to estimate nucleated cell counts. Measured with immunoSEQ multiplex PCR; TCRdb has only the in-frame clones, and not every one. The DNA was the basis for D and trimming; V, J and clone size are from that table. The sample has roughly 250,000 clones; roughly three quarters are singletons. In this sample, this clone turned up a few times. V dropped 4 bases and J dropped 1 base, with 12 bases sitting between them. The CDR3 runs 15 residues. Germline CDR1 is SGDLS and CDR2 is YYNGEE. Sequences were obtained from peripheral blood. V gene TRBV9 combines with J gene TRBJ1-3, with D possibly matching TRBD1 (5 bases). This receptor was identified in a woman aged 40 to 50 with active or convalescent COVID-19. CDR3 coding DNA: TGTGCCAGCAGCCCCTTCGGGGGGTCTGGAAACACCATATATTTT. Translation: CASSPFGGSGNTIYF.